The source of this T cell receptor (beta chain) is a study of blood T cells in healthy people across ages. General observations from the study: A roughly linear fall in TCR beta diversity per million T cells was seen with increasing age.

Between the trimmed V and J ends, which lost 6 bases and 7 bases, there was a span of 10 bases. CDR1 SNHLY and CDR2 FYNNEI come from the germline V gene. This CDR3 has 12 residues. Points on this clonotype: As yet, its antigen is unknown.

For the second PCR, which ran for roughly 7 to 11 cycles, a sample-barcoded 5' primer and a J-beta primer mix were used. TCRdb re-called the 5' RACE reads with MiXCR, one entry per CDR3 protein. The sample holds about 680,000 distinct CDR3 sequences, roughly 49% seen once. Healthy Caucasian individuals from Russia aged roughly 6 to 95 served as donors. Each individual donor underwent a draw of roughly 10 milliliters of peripheral blood. Every sample gave at least 5.5 micrograms of total RNA when it was extracted. The rearrangement joins TRBV2 to TRBJ1-5, with D uncertain. Sequences were obtained from blood. The receptor comes from a woman aged 55-75 years in good health. CDR3 region: CASRGFGQPQHF. The CDR3 DNA is TGTGCCAGCAGAGGGTTTGGGCAGCCCCAGCATTTT.